These 2 T cell receptor beta chains share one sample of origin, sequenced in a study of sequential checkpoint blockade in melanoma. The assay was immunoSEQ multiplex PCR, and TCRdb's table has in-frame clones only and misses some. Among under 20,000 clones listed, 73% were seen once. Sample treatment: randomized to nivolumab then ipilimumab (arm A) or the reverse (arm B). The sample consisted of CD8+ T cells sorted from blood (inferred from file names), taken from a patient given nivolumab and ipilimumab in sequence. The source of these receptors is a human donor with melanoma.

CDR3 nucleotides: TGTGCCAGCAGTTACCTTAGGGGACACACAGATACGCAGTATTTT. Translated: CASSYLRGHTDTQYF. This rearrangement joins TRBV6-5 to TRBJ2-3, with D perhaps matching TRBD1 (6 bases). V was clipped by 2 bases and J by 2 bases, with 11 bases between them. Germline CDR1 and CDR2: MNHEY and SVGAGI. The CDR3 consists of 15 residues.

The chain carries TRBV30 and TRBJ2-2; the D gene is possibly TRBD2 (7 bases). CDR1 is GTSNPN, CDR2 SVGIG, per germline (reference sequence). This CDR3 has 15 residues. V dropped 0 bases and J dropped 4 bases, with 12 bases sitting between them. CDR3 coding DNA: TGTGCCTGGAGTGTATTCGGGGGGCTCACCGGGGAGCTGTTTTTT. Translating gives CAWSVFGGLTGELFF.